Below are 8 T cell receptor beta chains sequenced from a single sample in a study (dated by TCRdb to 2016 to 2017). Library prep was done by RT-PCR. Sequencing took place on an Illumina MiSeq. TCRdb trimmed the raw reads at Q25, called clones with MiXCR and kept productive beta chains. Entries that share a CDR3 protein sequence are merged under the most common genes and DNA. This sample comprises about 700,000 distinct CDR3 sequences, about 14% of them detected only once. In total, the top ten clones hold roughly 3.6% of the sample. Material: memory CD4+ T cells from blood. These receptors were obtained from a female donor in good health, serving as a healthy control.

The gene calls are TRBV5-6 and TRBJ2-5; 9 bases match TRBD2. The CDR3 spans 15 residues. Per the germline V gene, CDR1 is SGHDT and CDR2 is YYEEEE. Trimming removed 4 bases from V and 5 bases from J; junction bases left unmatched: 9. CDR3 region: CASSGIAGAGETQYF. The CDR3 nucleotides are TGTGCCAGCAGCGGTATAGCGGGGGCGGGGGAGACCCAGTACTTC.

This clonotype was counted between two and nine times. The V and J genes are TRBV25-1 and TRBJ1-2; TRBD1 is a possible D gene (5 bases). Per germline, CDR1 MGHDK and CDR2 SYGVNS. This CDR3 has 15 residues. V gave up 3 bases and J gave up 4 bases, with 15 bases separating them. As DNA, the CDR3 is TGTGCCAGCAGTGACGGGCAGGGAGGCGGCTATGGCTACACCTTC. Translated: CASSDGQGGGYGYTF.

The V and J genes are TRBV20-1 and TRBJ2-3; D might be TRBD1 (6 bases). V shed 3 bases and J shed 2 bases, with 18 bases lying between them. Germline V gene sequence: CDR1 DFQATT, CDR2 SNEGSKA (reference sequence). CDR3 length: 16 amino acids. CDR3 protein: CSASSRRGSYTDTQYF. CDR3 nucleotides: TGCAGTGCTAGTTCGAGAAGGGGGAGCTACACAGATACGCAGTATTTT.

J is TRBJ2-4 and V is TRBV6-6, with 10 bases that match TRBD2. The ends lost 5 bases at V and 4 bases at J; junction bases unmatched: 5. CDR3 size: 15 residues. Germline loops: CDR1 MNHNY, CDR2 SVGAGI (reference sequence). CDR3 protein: CASSIAGGVKNIQYF. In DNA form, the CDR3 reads TGTGCCAGCAGTATAGCGGGAGGTGTGAAAAACATTCAGTACTTC.

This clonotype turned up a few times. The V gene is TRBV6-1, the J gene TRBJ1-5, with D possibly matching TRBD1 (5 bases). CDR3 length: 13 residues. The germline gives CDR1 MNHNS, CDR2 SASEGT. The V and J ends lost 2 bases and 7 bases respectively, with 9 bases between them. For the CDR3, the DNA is TGTGCCAGCAGTGAATTCAGGGAGCAGCCCCAGCATTTT. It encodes CASSEFREQPQHF.

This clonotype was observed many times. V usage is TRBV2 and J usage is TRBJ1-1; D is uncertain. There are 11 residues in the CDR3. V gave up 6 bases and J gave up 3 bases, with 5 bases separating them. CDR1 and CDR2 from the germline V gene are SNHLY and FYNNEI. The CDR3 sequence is CASSYDTEAFF. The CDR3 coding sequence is TGTGCCAGCAGCTACGACACTGAAGCTTTCTTT.

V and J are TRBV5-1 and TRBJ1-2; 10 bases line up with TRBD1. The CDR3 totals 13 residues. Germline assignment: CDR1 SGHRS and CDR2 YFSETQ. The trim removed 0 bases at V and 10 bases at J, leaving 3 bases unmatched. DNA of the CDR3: TGCGCCAGCAGCTTGGGGGACAGGGGAGACTACACCTTC. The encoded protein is CASSLGDRGDYTF. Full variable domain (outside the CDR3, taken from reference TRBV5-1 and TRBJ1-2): KAGVTQTPRYLIKTRGQQVTLSCSPISGHRSVSWYQQTPGQGLQFLFEYFSETQRNKGNFPGRFSGRQFSNSRSEMNVSTLELGDSALYLCASSLGDRGDYTFGSGTRLTVV.

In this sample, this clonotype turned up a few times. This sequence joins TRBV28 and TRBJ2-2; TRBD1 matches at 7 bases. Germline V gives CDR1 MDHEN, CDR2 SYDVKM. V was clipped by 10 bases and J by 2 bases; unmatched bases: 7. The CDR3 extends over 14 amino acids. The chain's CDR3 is CAIRGQLNTGELFF. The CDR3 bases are TGTGCCATCAGGGGACAGCTCAACACCGGGGAGCTGTTTTTT. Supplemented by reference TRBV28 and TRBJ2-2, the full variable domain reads DVKVTQSSRYLVKRTGEKVFLECVQDMDHENMFWYRQDPGLGLRLIYFSYDVKMKEKGDIPEGYSVSREKKERFSLILESASTNQTSMYLCAIRGQLNTGELFFGEGSRLTVL.